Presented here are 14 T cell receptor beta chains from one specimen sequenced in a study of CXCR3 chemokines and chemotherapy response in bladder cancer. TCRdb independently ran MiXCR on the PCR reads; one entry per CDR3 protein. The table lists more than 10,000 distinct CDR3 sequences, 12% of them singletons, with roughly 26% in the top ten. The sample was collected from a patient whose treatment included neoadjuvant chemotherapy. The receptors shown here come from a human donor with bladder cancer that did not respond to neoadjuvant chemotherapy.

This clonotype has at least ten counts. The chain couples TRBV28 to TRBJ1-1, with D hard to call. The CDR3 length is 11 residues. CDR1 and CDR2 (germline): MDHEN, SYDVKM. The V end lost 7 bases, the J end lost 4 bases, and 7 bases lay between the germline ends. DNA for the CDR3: TGTGCCAGCACTCCGGGCACTGAAGCTTTCTTT. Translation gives CASTPGTEAFF.

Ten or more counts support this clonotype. CDR3 protein: CSGGGFNYGYTF. CDR3 DNA: TGCAGCGGGGGGGGGTTTAACTATGGCTACACCTTC. This chain joins TRBV29-1 and TRBJ1-2; D is perhaps TRBD1 (5 bases). Deletions cut 7 bases from V and 1 base from J, with 10 bases between. Germline V lookup: CDR1 SQVTM, CDR2 ANQGSEA. The CDR3 sequence is 12 residues long. Full variable domain (remainder filled in from reference TRBV29-1 and TRBJ1-2): SAVISQKPSRDICQRGTSLTIQCQVDSQVTMMFWYRQQPGQSLTLIATANQGSEATYESGFVIDKFPISRPNLTFSTLTVSNMSPEDSSIYLCSGGGFNYGYTFGSGTRLTVV.

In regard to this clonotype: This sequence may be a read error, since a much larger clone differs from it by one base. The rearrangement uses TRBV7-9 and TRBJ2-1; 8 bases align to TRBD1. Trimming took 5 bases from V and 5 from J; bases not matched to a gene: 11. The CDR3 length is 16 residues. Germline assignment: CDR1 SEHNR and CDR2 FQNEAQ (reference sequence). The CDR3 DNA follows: TGTGCCAGCAGCACACACAGGGGGTCGGGTCACAATGAGCAGTTCTTC. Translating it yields CASSTHRGSGHNEQFF.

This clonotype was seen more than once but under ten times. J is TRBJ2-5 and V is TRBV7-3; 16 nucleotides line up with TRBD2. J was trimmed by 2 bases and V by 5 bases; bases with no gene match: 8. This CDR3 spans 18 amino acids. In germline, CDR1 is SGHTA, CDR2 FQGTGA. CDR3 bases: TGTGCCAGCAGCCAGGGACTAGCGGGGGGGCCGGGGCAAGAGACCCAGTACTTC. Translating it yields CASSQGLAGGPGQETQYF.

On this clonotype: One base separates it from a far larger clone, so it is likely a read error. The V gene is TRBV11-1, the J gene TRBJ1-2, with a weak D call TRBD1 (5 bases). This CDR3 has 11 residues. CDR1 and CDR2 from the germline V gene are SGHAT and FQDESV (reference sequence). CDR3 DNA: TGTGCCTGCAGCGCCCTTGACAGACAACGCTTC. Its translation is CACSALDRQRF.

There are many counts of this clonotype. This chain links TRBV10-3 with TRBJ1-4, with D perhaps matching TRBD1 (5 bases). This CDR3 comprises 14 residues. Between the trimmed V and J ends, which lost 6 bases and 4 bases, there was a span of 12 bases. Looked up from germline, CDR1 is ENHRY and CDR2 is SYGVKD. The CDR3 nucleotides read TGTGCCATCAGAAACAGGACCGTTAATGAAAAACTGTTTTTT. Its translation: CAIRNRTVNEKLFF.

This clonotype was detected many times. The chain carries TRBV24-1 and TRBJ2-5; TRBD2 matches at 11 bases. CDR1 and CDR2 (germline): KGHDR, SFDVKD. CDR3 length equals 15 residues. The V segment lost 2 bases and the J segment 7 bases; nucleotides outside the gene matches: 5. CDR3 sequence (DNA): TGTGCCACCAGTGATTCAACTAGCGGGGGTGGGACCCAGTACTTC. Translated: CATSDSTSGGGTQYF.

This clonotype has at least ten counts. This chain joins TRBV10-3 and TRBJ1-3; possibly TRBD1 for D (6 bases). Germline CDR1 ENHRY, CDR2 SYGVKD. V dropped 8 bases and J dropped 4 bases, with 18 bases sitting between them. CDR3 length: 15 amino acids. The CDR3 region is CAIPGSDRSGNTIYF. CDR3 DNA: TGTGCCATCCCAGGAAGTGACAGGTCGGGAAACACCATATATTTT.

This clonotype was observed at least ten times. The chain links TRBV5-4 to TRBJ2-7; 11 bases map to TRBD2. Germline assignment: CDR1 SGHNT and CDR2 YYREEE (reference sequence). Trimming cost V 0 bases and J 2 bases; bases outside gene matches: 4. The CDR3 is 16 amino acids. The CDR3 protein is CASSLGGGLAAYEQYF. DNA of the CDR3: TGTGCCAGCAGCTTGGGGGGGGGACTAGCGGCCTACGAGCAGTACTTC.

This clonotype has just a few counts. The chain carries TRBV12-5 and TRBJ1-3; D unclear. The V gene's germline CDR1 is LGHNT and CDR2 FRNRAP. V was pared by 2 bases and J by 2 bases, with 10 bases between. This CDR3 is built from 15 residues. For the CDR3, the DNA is TGTGCTAGTGGTTTGCAAGGAGGGCCTGGAAACACCATATATTTT. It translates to CASGLQGGPGNTIYF.

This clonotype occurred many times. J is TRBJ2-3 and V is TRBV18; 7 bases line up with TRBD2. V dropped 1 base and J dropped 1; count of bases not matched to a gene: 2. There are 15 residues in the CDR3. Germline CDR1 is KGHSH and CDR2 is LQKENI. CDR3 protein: CASSPLTSGTDTQYF. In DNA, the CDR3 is TGTGCCAGCTCACCACTCACTAGCGGCACAGATACGCAGTATTTT.

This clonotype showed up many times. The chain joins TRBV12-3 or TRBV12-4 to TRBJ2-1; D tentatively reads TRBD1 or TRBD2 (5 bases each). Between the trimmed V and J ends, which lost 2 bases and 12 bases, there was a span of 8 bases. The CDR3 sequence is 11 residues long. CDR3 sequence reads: CASSLIGGQFF. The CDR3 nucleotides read TGTGCCAGCAGTTTAATTGGGGGGCAGTTCTTC.

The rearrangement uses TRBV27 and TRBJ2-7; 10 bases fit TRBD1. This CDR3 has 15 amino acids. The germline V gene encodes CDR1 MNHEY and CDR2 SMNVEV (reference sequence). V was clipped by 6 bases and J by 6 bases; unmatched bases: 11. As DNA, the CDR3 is TGTGCCAGCAGCCCGGTTCCGGGACAGGGGAGCGAGCAGTACTTC. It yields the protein CASSPVPGQGSEQYF.

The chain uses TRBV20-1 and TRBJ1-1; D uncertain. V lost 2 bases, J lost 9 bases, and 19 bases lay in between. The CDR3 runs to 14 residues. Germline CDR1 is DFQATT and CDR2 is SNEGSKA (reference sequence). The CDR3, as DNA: TGCAGTGCTAGACCTCCACCGGACCCCGAGAAAGCTTTCTTT. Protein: CSARPPPDPEKAFF.